The rows below give T cell receptor beta chains drawn from one sample of a study of T cells after yellow fever vaccination. MiXCR, run by TCRdb on the 5' RACE reads, gives a single entry per CDR3 protein. The sample lists over 200,000 distinct CDR3 sequences; less than 7.5% were seen once. The material was CD4+ T cells sorted from PBMCs, obtained on the day of the yellow fever booster vaccination. These receptors all stem from a man younger than 45 who received the YFV17D yellow fever vaccine. CDR3s include the opening cysteine and the closing phenylalanine or tryptophan. The order of the fields is CDR3 protein, CDR3 DNA, clone size, J gene, D gene, V gene, CDR3 length. The D gene is left open where the match is weak. Rows give clone size only sometimes, using once, few, many, or a class for an expanded clone.

CASCADSSRGEQYF TGTGCCAGCTGCGCCGACTCGTCTCGGGGCGAGCAGTACTTC few TRBJ2-7 NA TRBV7-2 14
CASSDGDARDTQYF TGTGCCAGCAGTGACGGGGACGCCCGGGATACGCAGTATTTT NA TRBJ2-3 NA TRBV6-1 14
CASSESAAPGTRTQFF TGCGCCAGCAGTGAGTCAGCCGCCCCCGGGACTAGGACGCAGTTCTTC NA TRBJ2-1 TRBD2 TRBV10-1 16
CASSLGGQGGSYEQYF TGCGCCAGCAGCTTGGGGGGTCAGGGAGGTTCCTACGAGCAGTACTTC many TRBJ2-7 NA TRBV5-1 16
CASSLEGKSSYEQYF TGTGCCAGCAGCTTAGAAGGGAAATCGTCCTACGAGCAGTACTTC few TRBJ2-7 NA TRBV7-2 15
CSASLITSGRRGADTQYF TGCAGTGCTAGTTTGATTACTAGCGGGAGGCGGGGGGCAGATACGCAGTATTTT few TRBJ2-3 TRBD2 TRBV20-1 18
CATQNVKAKNIQYF TGTGCCACCCAGAACGTGAAGGCCAAAAACATTCAGTACTTC few TRBJ2-4 NA TRBV24-1 14
CASSTDRGNTEAFF TGTGCCAGCAGCACCGACAGGGGGAACACTGAAGCTTTCTTT NA TRBJ1-1 TRBD1 TRBV5-6 14
CATSDYDNEQFF TGTGCCACCAGTGATTATGACAATGAGCAGTTCTTC few TRBJ2-1 NA TRBV24-1 12
CAISGGSYEQYF TGTGCCATCAGTGGCGGGTCCTACGAGCAGTACTTC NA TRBJ2-7 NA TRBV10-3 12
CASSRRSGDRVYEQYF TGTGCCAGCAGTCGGAGGAGCGGGGACAGGGTCTACGAGCAGTACTTC many TRBJ2-7 TRBD1 TRBV7-2 16
CASSLQAESSYNEQFF TGTGCCAGCAGCTTACAAGCGGAGAGCTCCTACAATGAGCAGTTCTTC few TRBJ2-1 NA TRBV7-2 16
CSARDTAYEQYF TGCAGCGCCCGGGACACCGCTTACGAGCAGTACTTC few TRBJ2-7 NA TRBV29-1 12
CASSERRSDTQYF TGTGCCAGCAGCGAGAGAAGGTCAGATACGCAGTATTTT many TRBJ2-3 NA TRBV12-3/TRBV12-4 13
CASSQASGQNIQYF TGTGCCAGCAGCCAAGCCAGCGGACAAAACATTCAGTACTTC many TRBJ2-4 NA TRBV14 14
CSARVRDTEAFF TGCAGTGCTAGGGTTCGCGACACTGAAGCTTTCTTT NA TRBJ1-1 NA TRBV20-1 12
CASSQFGLASTETQYF TGTGCCAGCAGCCAATTTGGACTAGCCTCGACAGAGACCCAGTACTTC NA TRBJ2-5 TRBD2 TRBV3-1 16